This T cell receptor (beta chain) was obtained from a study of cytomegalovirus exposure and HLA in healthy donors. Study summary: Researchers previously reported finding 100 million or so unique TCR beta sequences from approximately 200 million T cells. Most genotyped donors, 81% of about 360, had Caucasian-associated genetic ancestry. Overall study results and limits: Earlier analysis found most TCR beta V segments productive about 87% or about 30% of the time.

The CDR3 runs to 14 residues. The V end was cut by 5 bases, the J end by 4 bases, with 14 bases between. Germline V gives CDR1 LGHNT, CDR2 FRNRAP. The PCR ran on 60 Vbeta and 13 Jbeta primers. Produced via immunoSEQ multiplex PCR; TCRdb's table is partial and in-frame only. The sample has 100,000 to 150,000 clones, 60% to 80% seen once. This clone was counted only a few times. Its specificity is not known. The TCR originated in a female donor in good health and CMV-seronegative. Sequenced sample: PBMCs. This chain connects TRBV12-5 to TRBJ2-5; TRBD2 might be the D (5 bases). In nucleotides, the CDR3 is TGTGCTAGTGGTCCTTCCACCGGACTAGAGACCCAGTACTTC. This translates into CASGPSTGLETQYF.